This T cell receptor (beta chain) appears in the sequencing data of a study of cytomegalovirus exposure and HLA in healthy donors. Study at large: Early release data held 75 million to 90 million unique TCRs from HLA-typed donors. Findings and caveats of the study: A later analysis showed that HLA-associated TCR beta chains had undergone more clonal expansion than equally common others. Listed as cytomegalovirus-associated were 164 TCR beta chains. Most observed TCR sequences were rare, whereas some public TCRs were detected in many donors.

Concerning this clone itself: Its target is unknown.

The germline V and J ends were trimmed by 4 bases and 5 bases, with 17 bases remaining between them. Germline CDR1 is MNHEY and CDR2 is SMNVEV (reference sequence). The CDR3 is made up of 15 amino acids. PCR was performed using 60 Vbeta and 13 Jbeta primers. Using immunoSEQ multiplex PCR, the repertoire was profiled, and TCRdb retains in-frame clones only, with some absent. Of 150,000 or so clones in the sample, nearly 80% were seen once. The chain is built from TRBV27 and TRBJ1-1; the D gene is possibly TRBD1 (6 bases). Sequenced material: PBMCs. This clonotype was sampled from a middle-aged woman in good health and CMV-seronegative. CDR3 bases: TGTGCCAGCAGTTCGGAACAGGGACGGACGACTGAAGCTTTCTTT. This encodes CASSSEQGRTTEAFF.